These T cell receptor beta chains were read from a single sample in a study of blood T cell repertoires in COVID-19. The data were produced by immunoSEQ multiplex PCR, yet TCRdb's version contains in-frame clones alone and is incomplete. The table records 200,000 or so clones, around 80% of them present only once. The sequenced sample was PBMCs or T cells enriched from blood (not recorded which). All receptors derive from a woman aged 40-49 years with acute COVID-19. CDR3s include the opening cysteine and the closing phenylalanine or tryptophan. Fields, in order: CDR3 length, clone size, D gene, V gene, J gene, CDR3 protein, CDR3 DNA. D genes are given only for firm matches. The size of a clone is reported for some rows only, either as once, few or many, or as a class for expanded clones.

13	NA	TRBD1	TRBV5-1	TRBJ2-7	CASSTGQGSEQYF	TGCGCCAGCAGCACGGGACAGGGGAGCGAGCAGTACTTC
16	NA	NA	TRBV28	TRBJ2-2	CASSLPTGANTGELFF	TGTGCCAGCAGTTTACCCACAGGCGCGAACACCGGGGAGCTGTTTTTT
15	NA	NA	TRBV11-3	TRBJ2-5	CASSFRGGHQETQYF	TGTGCCAGCAGCTTCAGGGGTGGACACCAAGAGACCCAGTACTTC
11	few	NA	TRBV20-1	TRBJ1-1	CSAREKWEAFF	TGCAGTGCTAGGGAGAAGTGGGAAGCTTTCTTT
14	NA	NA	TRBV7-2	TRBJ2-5	CASSLGVEQETQYF	TGTGCCAGCAGCTTAGGGGTGGAGCAAGAGACCCAGTACTTC
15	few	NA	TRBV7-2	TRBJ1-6	CASSLPPRITSPLHF	TGTGCCAGCAGCTTACCCCCCAGAATAACTTCACCCCTCCACTTT
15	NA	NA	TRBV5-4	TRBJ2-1	CASSLVTGTYNEQFF	TGTGCCAGCAGCTTAGTGACAGGTACCTACAATGAGCAGTTCTTC
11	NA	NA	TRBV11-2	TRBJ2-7	CASSSNWEQYF	TGTGCCAGCAGCTCCAACTGGGAGCAGTACTTC
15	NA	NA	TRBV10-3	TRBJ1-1	CAIIRNSVRGTEAFF	TGTGCCATCATCCGAAACAGTGTCCGGGGCACTGAAGCTTTCTTT
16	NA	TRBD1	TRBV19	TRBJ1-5	CASSIFRQGRNQPQHF	TGTGCCAGTAGTATTTTTCGACAGGGAAGAAATCAGCCCCAGCATTTT
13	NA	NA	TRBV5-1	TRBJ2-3	CASSDHYSDTQYF	TGCGCCAGCAGCGATCACTATTCAGATACGCAGTATTTT
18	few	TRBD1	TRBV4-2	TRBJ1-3	CASSQDMAGGSSGNTIYF	TGTGCCAGCAGCCAAGATATGGCAGGGGGGTCCTCTGGAAACACCATATATTTT
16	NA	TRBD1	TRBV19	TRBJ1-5	CASSMDSGGWDQPQHF	TGTGCCAGTAGTATGGACTCAGGGGGATGGGATCAGCCCCAGCATTTT
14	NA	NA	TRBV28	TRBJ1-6	CASITGPRESPLHF	TGTGCCAGCATCACAGGGCCTAGGGAGTCACCCCTCCACTTT
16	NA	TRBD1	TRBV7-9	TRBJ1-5	CASSPARRTGSQPQHF	TGTGCCAGCAGCCCCGCCCGGCGGACAGGGAGTCAGCCCCAGCATTTT
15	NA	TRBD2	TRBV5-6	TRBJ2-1	CASSGATGGPSEQFF	TGTGCCAGCAGCGGGGCGACGGGAGGGCCCAGTGAGCAGTTCTTC
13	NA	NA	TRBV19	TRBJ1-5	CASSQGSHQPQHF	TGTGCCAGTAGTCAGGGGTCTCATCAGCCCCAGCATTTT
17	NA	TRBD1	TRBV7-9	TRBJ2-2	CASSRPTGAVFTGELFF	TGTGCCAGCAGTCGACCAACAGGGGCAGTATTCACCGGGGAGCTGTTTTTT
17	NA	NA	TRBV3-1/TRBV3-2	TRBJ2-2	CASSQGSGLVNTGELFF	TGTGCCAGCAGCCAAGGTTCAGGACTGGTAAACACCGGGGAGCTGTTTTTT